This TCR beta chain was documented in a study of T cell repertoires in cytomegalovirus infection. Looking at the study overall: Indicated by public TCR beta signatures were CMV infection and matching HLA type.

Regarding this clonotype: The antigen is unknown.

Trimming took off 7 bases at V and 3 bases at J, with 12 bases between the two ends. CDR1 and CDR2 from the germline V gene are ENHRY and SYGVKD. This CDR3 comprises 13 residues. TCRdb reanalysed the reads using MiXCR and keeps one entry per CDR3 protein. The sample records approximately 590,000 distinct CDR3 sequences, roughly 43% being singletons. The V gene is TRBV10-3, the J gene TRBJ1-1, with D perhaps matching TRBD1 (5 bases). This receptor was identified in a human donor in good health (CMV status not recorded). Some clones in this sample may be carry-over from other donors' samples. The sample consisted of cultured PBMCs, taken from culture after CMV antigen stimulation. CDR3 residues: CAINRVGDTEAFF. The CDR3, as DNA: TGTGCCATCAACCGAGTAGGGGACACTGAAGCTTTCTTT.